One TCR beta chain is described in this entry. This clone was picked up a small number of times. No cognate antigen has been identified for it. There are no base qualities to consult, and no much larger clone falls within one base. The meaning of the sample's time point label: neoterminal ileum biopsy at postoperative endoscopy, about 6 months after surgery. Eligible patients were adults with ileal or ileocolonic Crohn's disease who had an indication for ileocolonic resection. Whole ileal mucosal biopsies were kept frozen at -80 degrees C prior to DNA extraction. Genomic DNA was extracted from frozen whole biopsies using a TRizol-based method and was quantified with a NanoDrop 2000 spectrophotometer. Roughly 550 nanograms of biopsy DNA per sample were submitted for commercial TCRB immunosequencing. A two-step, amplification bias-controlled multiplex PCR was used by Adaptive Biotechnology to amplify CDR3 regions from genomic DNA. In the first PCR, primers covered every V and J gene segment, and in the second PCR, barcodes and Illumina adapters were added. An Illumina instrument was used to sequence the CDR3 libraries. As for how the authors treated the data: Analysis combined the vendor-provided pipelines with custom analysis of raw data in R/Bioconductor under R version 3.3.0. Clonality, which ranges from 0 to 1, was calculated as the inverse of the normalised Shannon entropy across all productive clones. High-frequency clones were defined as the share of the repertoire taken up by the top 100 clones, keeping only clones that passed a 95% confidence test. Overlap between samples was measured with the Morisita-Horn index, while repertoire diversity was measured with the Simpson index. TCRdb re-hosts the immuneACCESS table, in-frame sequences only. Its copies lack some clones; in the studies checked, an unresolved V gene accounts for under half of them, and the cause for the rest is not known. Clone size and V and J calls were adopted from that table, with D and trimming inferred from the DNA. In this sample the table shows about 9,200 clones, 79% of which occur a single time. The ten top clones hold roughly 19% of the sample.

The data are from a study of T cell repertoires in ileal Crohn's disease (dated by TCRdb to about 2019). At the level of the whole study: The median duration of disease was about 7.3 years, and at the time of surgery about 35% of patients were active smokers. Every patient underwent surgery because of a complication, which was stricturing disease in about 60% and penetrating disease in about 40%. Roughly half of the patients were given postoperative therapy, with 11 receiving thiopurines and over 15 receiving anti-TNF agents. M6 samples were neoterminal ileum biopsies taken at postoperative colonoscopy. TCR repertoire analysis was done in 50 to 70 Crohn's disease patients from a prospective multicentre cohort. Running in parallel with the study was a multicentre cohort set up to find predictors of early endoscopic recurrence following ileocolonic resection. A Rutgeerts score higher than i0 was the definition used for endoscopic postoperative recurrence. A total of around 150 mucosal samples from around 60 patients were sequenced, collected from several sites on the surgical specimen as well as at postoperative endoscopy.

Broad study findings and their caveats: Within the first year after surgery, the timing of postoperative endoscopy varied, and the median delay was roughly 6.9 months. Higher percentages of high-frequency clones at the time of surgery were linked to endoscopic recurrence, and every patient with clonality above 26.8% (18/57) had recurrence. Patients who were active smokers at surgery had a significantly higher proportion of clonal expansions than non-smokers (around 25% vs 18%, p=0.02). Compared with CD4 T cells, sorted CD8 T cells held more high-frequency clones, which suggests that the mucosal expansions were mostly CD8. Mucosal CD4 and CD8 T cells were sorted and sequenced only in a subgroup of patients, the size of which was not stated.

Counted from cysteine to phenylalanine, this CDR3 has 16 amino acids. Only the CDR3 DNA is retained, 48 bases long and in frame from the first base. V loses 0 bases, J loses 4 bases, and the germline ends lie 13 bases apart. CDR1 and CDR2 (SGDLS, YYNGEE) derive from the germline V gene. The chain is made from TRBV9 and TRBJ2-2, with TRBD1 as a weak D call on 5 bases. Sequenced material: ileal tissue. The clonotype originates from an adult with Crohn's disease. The CDR3 reads as follows: CASSVGGAISTGELFF. The DNA is as follows: TGTGCCAGCAGCGTAGGTGGGGCCATCAGCACCGGGGAGCTGTTTTTT.